The 10 T cell receptor beta chains reported below all come from one sample, sequenced in a study of blood T cell repertoires in COVID-19. Using immunoSEQ multiplex PCR, the repertoire was profiled, and TCRdb retains in-frame clones only, with some absent. The data contain about 180,000 clones, 65% to 90% of them seen just once; the ten biggest clones take up over 7%. Sequencing was carried out using peripheral blood. The receptors originated from a man aged 50-59 years with active or convalescent COVID-19.

The sample holds a few counts of this clone. The gene calls are TRBV18 and TRBJ2-5; 8 bases are a match to TRBD2. The CDR3 has 16 residues. V dropped 3 bases and J dropped 0; count of bases not matched to a gene: 6. Germline CDR1 and CDR2: KGHSH and LQKENI. CDR3 region: CASSPQSGGYQETQYF. The CDR3 DNA sequence: TGTGCCAGCTCACCCCAGAGCGGGGGATACCAAGAGACCCAGTACTTC.

The chain employs TRBV30 and TRBJ1-6; D possibly corresponds to TRBD1 (6 bases). Per the germline V gene, CDR1 is GTSNPN and CDR2 is SVGIG (reference sequence). Trimming removed 4 bases from V and 6 bases from J, with 13 bases in between. The CDR3 spans 14 residues. In DNA, the CDR3 is TGTGCCTGGACATGGGAAGGGGGTAATTCACCCCTCCACTTT. Translated, it gives CAWTWEGGNSPLHF.

The genes are TRBV14 and TRBJ1-2; no reliable D call. V was shortened by 4 bases and J by 7 bases, with 19 bases between the two germline ends. Germline V gene data show CDR1 as SGHDN and CDR2 as FVKESK. This CDR3 comprises 15 residues. The CDR3 sequence is CASSLGGGEVFGYTF. The CDR3 coding sequence is TGTGCCAGCAGCCTCGGAGGTGGGGAGGTATTTGGCTACACCTTC.

The V call is TRBV12-5, the J call TRBJ2-2, with 7 bases identical to TRBD1. The CDR3 is 13 amino acids. Germline trimming cut 6 bases from V and 4 bases from J; bases unmatched to any gene: 2. The germline CDR1 and CDR2 sequences are LGHNT and FRNRAP. As DNA, the CDR3 is TGTGCTAGTGGGGGACAGATCACCGGGGAGCTGTTTTTT. It codes for CASGGQITGELFF.

J is TRBJ2-5 and V is TRBV19; D remains ambiguous. CDR3 length equals 11 residues. The V end was cut by 6 bases, the J end by 5 bases, with 7 bases between. Per germline, CDR1 LNHDA and CDR2 SQIVND (reference sequence). The CDR3 nucleotides are TGTGCCAGTAGCTTTCAGGAGACCCAGTACTTC. Its protein product is CASSFQETQYF.

The gene calls are TRBV19 and TRBJ2-2; no definite D call. The CDR3 covers 14 residues. Trimming removed 6 bases at V and 4 bases at J, with 12 bases between. The V gene's germline CDR1 is LNHDA and CDR2 SQIVND (reference sequence). The CDR3 protein is CASRPPWSTGELFF. The CDR3 nucleotides are TGTGCCAGTAGGCCCCCCTGGAGCACCGGGGAGCTGTTTTTT.

The count of this clone is one. The chain uses TRBV10-3 and TRBJ2-2; TRBD1 matches 10 bases. The CDR3 consists of 15 residues. Per germline, CDR1 ENHRY and CDR2 SYGVKD. J gave up 5 bases and V 6 bases, and 6 bases lay outside the gene matches. CDR3 region: CAISGTGDTTGELFF. Written as DNA, the CDR3 is TGTGCCATCAGCGGGACAGGGGATACGACCGGGGAGCTGTTTTTT.

The J gene is TRBJ2-5, the V gene TRBV7-2, with 13 bases that match TRBD2. The germline CDR1 and CDR2 sequences are SGHTA and FQGNSA. The CDR3 loop spans 16 amino acids. The V gene end was trimmed by 3 bases and the J gene end by 5 bases; junction bases not matched to a gene: 6. DNA of the CDR3: TGTGCCAGCAGCTTGGGGGGACTAGCGGGGTTGGAGACCCAGTACTTC. This gives the protein CASSLGGLAGLETQYF.

J is TRBJ1-1 and V is TRBV28; the D is unclear. V lost 5 bases and J 7 bases, leaving 11 bases between the germline ends. CDR3 length: 12 residues. Germline V lookup: CDR1 MDHEN, CDR2 SYDVKM. CDR3 sequence (DNA): TGTGCCAGCAGTCCCCGATCACTTGAAGCTTTCTTT. It is translated as CASSPRSLEAFF.

V is TRBV7-2 and J is TRBJ1-4; 8 nucleotides line up with TRBD1. CDR1 is SGHTA and CDR2 is FQGNSA in the germline V gene. CDR3 length: 14 residues. The V gene end was trimmed by 5 bases and the J gene end by 7 bases; junction bases not matched to a gene: 6. Written as DNA, the CDR3 is TGTGCCAGCAGCCGCGACACAGGGGGTGAAAAACTGTTTTTT. It specifies CASSRDTGGEKLFF.